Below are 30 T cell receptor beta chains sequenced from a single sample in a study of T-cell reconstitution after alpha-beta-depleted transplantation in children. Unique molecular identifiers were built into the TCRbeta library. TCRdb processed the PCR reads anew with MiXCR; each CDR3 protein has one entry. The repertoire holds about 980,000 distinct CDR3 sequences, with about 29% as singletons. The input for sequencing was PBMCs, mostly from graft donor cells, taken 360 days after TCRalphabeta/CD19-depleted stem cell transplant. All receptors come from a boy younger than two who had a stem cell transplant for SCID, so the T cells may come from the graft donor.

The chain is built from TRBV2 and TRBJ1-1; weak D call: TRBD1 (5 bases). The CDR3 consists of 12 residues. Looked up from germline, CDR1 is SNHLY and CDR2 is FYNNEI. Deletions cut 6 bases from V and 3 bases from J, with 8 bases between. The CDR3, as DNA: TGTGCCAGCAGCGGGACTCACACTGAAGCTTTCTTT. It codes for CASSGTHTEAFF. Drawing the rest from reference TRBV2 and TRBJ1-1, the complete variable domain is EPEVTQTPSHQVTQMGQEVILRCVPISNHLYFYWYRQILGQKVEFLVSFYNNEISEKSEIFDDQFSVERPDGSNFTLKIRSTKLEDSAMYFCASSGTHTEAFFGQGTRLTVV.

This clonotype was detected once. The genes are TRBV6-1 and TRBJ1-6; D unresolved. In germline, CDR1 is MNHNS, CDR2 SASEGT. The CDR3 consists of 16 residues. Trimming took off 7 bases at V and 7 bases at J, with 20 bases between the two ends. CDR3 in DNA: TGTGCCAGCACCTCAAATTTGCGGAATGGCAATTCACCCCTCCACTTT. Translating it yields CASTSNLRNGNSPLHF.

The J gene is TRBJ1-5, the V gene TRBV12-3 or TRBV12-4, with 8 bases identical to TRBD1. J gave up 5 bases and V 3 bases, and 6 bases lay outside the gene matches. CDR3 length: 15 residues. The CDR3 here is CASSLAGGTYQPQHF. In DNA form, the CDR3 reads TGTGCCAGCAGTTTGGCAGGGGGCACGTATCAGCCCCAGCATTTT.

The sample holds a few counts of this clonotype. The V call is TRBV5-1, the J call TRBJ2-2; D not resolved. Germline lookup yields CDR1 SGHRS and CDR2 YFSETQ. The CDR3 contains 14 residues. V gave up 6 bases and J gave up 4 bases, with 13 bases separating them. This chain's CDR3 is CASTRLVSTGELFF. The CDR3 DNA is TGCGCCAGCACGAGGCTGGTGAGCACCGGGGAGCTGTTTTTT.

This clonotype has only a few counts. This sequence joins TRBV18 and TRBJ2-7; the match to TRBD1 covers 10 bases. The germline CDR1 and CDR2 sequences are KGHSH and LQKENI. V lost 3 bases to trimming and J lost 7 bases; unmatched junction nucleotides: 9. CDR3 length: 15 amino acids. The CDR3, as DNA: TGTGCCAGCTCACCGTACGGGACAGGGGAGAGGGAGCAGTACTTC. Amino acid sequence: CASSPYGTGEREQYF.

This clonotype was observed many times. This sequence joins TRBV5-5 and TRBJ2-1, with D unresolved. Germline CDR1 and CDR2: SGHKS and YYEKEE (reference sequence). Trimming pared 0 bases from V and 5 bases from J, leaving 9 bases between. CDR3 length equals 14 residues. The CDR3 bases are TGTGCCAGCAGCTTGGCCTGGCAGAACAATGAGCAGTTCTTC. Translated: CASSLAWQNNEQFF.

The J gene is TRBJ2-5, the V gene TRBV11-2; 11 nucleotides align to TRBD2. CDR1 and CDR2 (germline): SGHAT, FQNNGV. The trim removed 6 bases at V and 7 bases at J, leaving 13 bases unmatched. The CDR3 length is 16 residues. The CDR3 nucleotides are TGTGCCAGCAGGACTAGCGGGGTCTCCACCCAGGGGACCCAGTACTTC. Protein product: CASRTSGVSTQGTQYF.

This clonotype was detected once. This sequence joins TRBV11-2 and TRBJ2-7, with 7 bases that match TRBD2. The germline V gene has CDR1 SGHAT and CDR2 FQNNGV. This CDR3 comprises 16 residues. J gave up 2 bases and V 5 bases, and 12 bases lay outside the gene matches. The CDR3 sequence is CASSRPSGVWTYEQYF. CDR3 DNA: TGTGCCAGCAGCCGACCAAGCGGGGTTTGGACCTACGAGCAGTACTTC.

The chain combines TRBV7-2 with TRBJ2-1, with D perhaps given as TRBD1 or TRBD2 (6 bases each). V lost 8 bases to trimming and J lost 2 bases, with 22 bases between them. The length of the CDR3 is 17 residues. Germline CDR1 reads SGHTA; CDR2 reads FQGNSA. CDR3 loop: CASSNLLGRGAYNEQFF. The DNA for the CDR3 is TGTGCCAGCTCGAACCTATTAGGAAGGGGGGCCTACAATGAGCAGTTCTTC.

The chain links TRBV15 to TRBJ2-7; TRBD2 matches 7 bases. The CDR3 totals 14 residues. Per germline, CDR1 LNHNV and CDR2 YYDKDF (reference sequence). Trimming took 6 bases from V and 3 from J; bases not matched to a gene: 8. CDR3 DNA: TGTGCCACCAGTATATGGGGGGGAGGCTACGAGCAGTACTTC. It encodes CATSIWGGGYEQYF.

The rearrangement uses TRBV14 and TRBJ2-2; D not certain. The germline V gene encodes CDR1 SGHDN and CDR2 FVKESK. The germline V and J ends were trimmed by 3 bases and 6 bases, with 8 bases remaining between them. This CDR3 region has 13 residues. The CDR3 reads CASSHGGAGELFF. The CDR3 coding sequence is TGTGCCAGCAGCCACGGCGGTGCCGGGGAGCTGTTTTTT.

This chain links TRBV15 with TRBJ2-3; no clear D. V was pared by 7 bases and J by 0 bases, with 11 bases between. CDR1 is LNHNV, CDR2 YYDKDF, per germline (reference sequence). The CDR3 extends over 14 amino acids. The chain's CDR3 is CATTKYSSTDTQYF. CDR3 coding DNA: TGTGCCACCACTAAATATTCTAGCACAGATACGCAGTATTTT. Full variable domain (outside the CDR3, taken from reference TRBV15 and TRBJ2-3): DAMVIQNPRYQVTQFGKPVTLSCSQTLNHNVMYWYQQKSSQAPKLLFHYYDKDFNNEADTPDNFQSRRPNTSFCFLDIRSPGLGDTAMYLCATTKYSSTDTQYFGPGTRLTVL.

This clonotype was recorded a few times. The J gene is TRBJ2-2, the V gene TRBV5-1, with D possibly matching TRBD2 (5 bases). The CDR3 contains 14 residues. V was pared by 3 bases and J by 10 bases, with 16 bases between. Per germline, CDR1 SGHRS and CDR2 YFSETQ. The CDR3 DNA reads TGCGCCAGCAGCTCTGCGGGTCCGATTCAGGAGCTGTTTTTT. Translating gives CASSSAGPIQELFF.

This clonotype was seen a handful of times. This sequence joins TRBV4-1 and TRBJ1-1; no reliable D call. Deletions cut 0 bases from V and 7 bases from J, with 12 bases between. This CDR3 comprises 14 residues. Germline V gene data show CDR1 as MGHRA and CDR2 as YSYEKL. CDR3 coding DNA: TGCGCCAGCAGCCAAGAGGAGAGGCACTTTGAAGCTTTCTTT. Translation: CASSQEERHFEAFF.

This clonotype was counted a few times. The CDR3 region is CASSFQGPTRVSPLHF. In DNA, the CDR3 is TGTGCCAGCAGTTTTCAGGGGCCTACCCGGGTTTCACCCCTCCACTTT. The chain is built from TRBV12-3 or TRBV12-4 and TRBJ1-6; the D gene is possibly TRBD1 (6 bases). V was shortened by 3 bases and J by 9 bases, with 18 bases between the two germline ends. The CDR3 length is 16 residues.

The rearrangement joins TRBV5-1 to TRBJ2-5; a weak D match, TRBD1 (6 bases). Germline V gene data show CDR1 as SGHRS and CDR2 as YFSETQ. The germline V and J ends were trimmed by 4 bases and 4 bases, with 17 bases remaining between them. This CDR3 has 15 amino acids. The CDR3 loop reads CASSITGTNRETQYF. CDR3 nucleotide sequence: TGCGCCAGCAGCATAACCGGGACAAATAGAGAGACCCAGTACTTC.

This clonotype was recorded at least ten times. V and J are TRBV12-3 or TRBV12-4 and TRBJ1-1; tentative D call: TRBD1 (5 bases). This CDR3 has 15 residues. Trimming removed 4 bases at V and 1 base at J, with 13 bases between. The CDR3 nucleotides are TGTGCCAGCAGTTCTTATGGGGCTGCGAACACTGAAGCTTTCTTT. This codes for CASSSYGAANTEAFF.

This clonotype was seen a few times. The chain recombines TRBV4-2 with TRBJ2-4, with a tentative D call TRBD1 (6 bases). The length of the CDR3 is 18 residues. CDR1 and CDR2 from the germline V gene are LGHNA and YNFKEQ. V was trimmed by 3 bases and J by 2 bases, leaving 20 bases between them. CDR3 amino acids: CASSQAFIQGNSKNIQYF. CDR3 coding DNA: TGTGCCAGCAGCCAGGCATTCATACAGGGAAACTCCAAAAACATTCAGTACTTC.

CDR3 protein: CASSDWISRGLSYEQYF. In nucleotides, the CDR3 is TGTGCCAGCAGTGATTGGATTAGTCGGGGTCTCTCCTACGAGCAGTACTTC. The chain couples TRBV2 to TRBJ2-7; perhaps TRBD2 as D (5 bases). V lost 3 bases to trimming and J lost 0 bases, with 18 bases between them. The germline V gene encodes CDR1 SNHLY and CDR2 FYNNEI. The CDR3 covers 17 residues.

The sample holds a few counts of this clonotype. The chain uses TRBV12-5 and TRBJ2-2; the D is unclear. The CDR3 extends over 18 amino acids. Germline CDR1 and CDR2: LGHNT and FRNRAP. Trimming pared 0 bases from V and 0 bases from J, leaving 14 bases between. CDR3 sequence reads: CASGLVLGHIANTGELFF. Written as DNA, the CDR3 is TGTGCTAGTGGTTTGGTACTTGGGCATATCGCGAACACCGGGGAGCTGTTTTTT.

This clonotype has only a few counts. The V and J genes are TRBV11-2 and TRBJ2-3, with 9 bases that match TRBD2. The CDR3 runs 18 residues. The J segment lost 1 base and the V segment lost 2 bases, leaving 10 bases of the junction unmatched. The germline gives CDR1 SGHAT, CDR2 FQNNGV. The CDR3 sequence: CASSLWMSSGGRTDTQYF. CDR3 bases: TGTGCCAGCAGCTTATGGATGAGTAGCGGGGGACGCACAGATACGCAGTATTTT.

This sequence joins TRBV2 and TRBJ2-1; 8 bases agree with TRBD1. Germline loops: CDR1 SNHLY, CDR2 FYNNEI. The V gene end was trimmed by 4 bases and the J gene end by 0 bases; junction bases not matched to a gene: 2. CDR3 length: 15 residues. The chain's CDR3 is CASSGQGSSYNEQFF. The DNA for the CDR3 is TGTGCCAGCAGTGGACAGGGGAGCTCCTACAATGAGCAGTTCTTC.

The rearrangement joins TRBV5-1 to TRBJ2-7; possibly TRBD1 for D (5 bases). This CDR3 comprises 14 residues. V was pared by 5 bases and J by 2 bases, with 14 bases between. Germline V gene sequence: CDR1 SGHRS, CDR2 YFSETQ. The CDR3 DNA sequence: TGCGCCAGCAGTGGGCTTCAGGGAACCTACGAGCAGTACTTC. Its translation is CASSGLQGTYEQYF.

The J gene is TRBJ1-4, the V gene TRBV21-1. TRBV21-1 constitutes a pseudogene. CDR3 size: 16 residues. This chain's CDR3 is CASSKIRAATNEKLFF. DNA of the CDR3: TGTGCCAGCAGCAAGATTAGGGCAGCAACTAATGAAAAACTGTTTTTT.

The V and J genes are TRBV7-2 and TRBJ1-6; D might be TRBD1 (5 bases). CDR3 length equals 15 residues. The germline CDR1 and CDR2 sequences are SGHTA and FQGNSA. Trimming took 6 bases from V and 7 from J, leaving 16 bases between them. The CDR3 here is CASSLWGRKNSPLHF. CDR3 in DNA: TGTGCCAGCAGTCTATGGGGCAGGAAGAATTCACCCCTCCACTTT.

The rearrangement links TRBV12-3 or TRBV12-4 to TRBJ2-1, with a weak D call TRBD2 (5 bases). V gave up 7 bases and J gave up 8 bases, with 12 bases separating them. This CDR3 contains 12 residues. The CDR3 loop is CASTPRGYEQFF. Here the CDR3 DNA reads TGTGCCAGCACGCCCCGAGGGTATGAGCAGTTCTTC.

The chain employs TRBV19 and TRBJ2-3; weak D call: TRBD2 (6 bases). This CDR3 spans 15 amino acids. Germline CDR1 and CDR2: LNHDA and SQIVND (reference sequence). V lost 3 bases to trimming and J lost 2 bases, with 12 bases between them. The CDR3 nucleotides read TGTGCCAGTAGTATCGGGGGAGACAACACAGATACGCAGTATTTT. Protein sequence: CASSIGGDNTDTQYF.

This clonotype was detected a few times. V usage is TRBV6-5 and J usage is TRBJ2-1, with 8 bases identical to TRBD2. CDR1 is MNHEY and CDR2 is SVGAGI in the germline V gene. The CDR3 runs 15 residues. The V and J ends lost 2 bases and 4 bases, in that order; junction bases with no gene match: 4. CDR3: CASSYRPGGYNEQFF. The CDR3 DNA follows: TGTGCCAGCAGTTACCGTCCGGGGGGGTACAATGAGCAGTTCTTC.

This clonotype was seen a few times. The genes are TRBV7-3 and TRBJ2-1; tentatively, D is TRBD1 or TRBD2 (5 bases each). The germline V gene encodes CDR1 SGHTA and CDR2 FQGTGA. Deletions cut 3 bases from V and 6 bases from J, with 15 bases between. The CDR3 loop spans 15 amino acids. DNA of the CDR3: TGTGCCAGCAGCTTTCCCGGGGCAGGTAGCAATGAGCAGTTCTTC. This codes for CASSFPGAGSNEQFF.

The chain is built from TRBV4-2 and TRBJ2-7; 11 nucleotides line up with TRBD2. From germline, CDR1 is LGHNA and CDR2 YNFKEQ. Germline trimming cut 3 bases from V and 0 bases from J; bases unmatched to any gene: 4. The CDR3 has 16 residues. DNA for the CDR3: TGTGCCAGCAGCCAGGACGGACTAGCGGGCTCCTACGAGCAGTACTTC. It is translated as CASSQDGLAGSYEQYF.